The TCR beta chain under discussion was sequenced for a study of control samples from healthy donors and cancer patients. Sequencing was performed with immunoSEQ multiplex PCR; in TCRdb, only in-frame clones are kept and a portion is missing. Among about 83,000 clones listed, around 92% were seen once. Germline V gives CDR1 GTSNPN, CDR2 SVGIG (reference sequence). This CDR3 is 12 amino acids long. V dropped 1 base and J dropped 8; count of bases not matched to a gene: 4. Sequencing was performed on blood. The source of this sequence is a man aged 50 to 60 in good health. This chain links TRBV30 with TRBJ1-2; 7 bases line up with TRBD1. CDR3 sequence reads: CAWSAQGEGYTF. Written as DNA, the CDR3 is TGTGCCTGGAGTGCCCAGGGGGAAGGCTACACCTTC.